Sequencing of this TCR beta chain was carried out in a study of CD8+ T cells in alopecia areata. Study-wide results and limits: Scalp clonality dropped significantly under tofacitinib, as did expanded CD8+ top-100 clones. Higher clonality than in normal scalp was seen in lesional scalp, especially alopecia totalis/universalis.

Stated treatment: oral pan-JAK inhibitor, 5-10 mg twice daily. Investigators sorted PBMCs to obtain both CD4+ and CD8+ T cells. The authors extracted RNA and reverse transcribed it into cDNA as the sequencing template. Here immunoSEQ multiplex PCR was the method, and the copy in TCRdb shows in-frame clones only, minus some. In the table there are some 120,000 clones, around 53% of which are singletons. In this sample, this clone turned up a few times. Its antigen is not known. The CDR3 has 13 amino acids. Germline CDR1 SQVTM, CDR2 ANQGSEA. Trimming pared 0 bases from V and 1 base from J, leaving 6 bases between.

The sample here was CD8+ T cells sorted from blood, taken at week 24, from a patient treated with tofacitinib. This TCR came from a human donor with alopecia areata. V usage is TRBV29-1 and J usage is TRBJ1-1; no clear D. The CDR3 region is CSVEDGKNTEAFF. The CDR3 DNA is TGCAGCGTTGAAGACGGAAAGAACACTGAAGCTTTCTTT.